This TCR beta chain was sequenced in a study of monozygotic twins with inflammatory bowel disease (dated by TCRdb to between 2019 and 2020). For the wider study: A total of roughly 28 monozygotic twin pairs were included in the full study, comprising nine German pairs (four IBD-concordant, five IBD-discordant) and 19 IBD-discordant Danish pairs. Disease-associated traits were sought mainly through comparisons between IBD patients and their genetically identical healthy co-twins within discordant pairs. Each individual had, on average, about 151 000 unique TCRalpha sequences and 181 000 unique TCRbeta sequences available for analysis.

Library preparation employed 5' RACE. Preparation of each TCR library used approximately 3.5 ug of total RNA. For each sample, cDNA synthesis was carried out in eight separate reactions using SMARTScribe reverse transcriptase. Unique molecular identifiers containing a 6-nucleotide sample barcode were introduced through template switching during cDNA synthesis. TCRalpha and TCRbeta cDNA was amplified in two nested PCRs of approximately 17 and 9 cycles, and bead purification was carried out after each PCR. Before amplification, cDNA was treated with uracil DNA-glycosylase and purified using the QIAquick PCR purification kit. The second PCR added Illumina TruSeq-compatible adapters along with sample-specific barcodes. Library quality and concentration were assessed using TapeStation and Qubit, and 5 ng of each library was pooled. Sequencing of the pooled libraries was done on an Illumina HiSeq2500 single-index Rapid Run using custom sequencing primers and 2 x 100 bp reads. For the original study's pipeline: PCR and sequencing errors were corrected by UMI-based consensus assembly using MiGEC version 1.2.6. MiXCR version 2.1.1 handled V(D)J alignment, clonotype assembly and CDR3 extraction. Gene usage, clonotype sharing and MAIT/NKT TCR abundance were normalised by analysing the top 1000, 10 000 and 20 000 clonotypes per sample. After downsampling to 27 000 UMIs, diversity was calculated as the inverse Simpson index using the vegan R package. Statistical testing used paired Mann-Whitney U tests on the discordant twin pairs and applied Benjamini-Hochberg correction for multiple testing. The reads went through TCRdb reprocessing, and each CDR3 protein sequence gets one entry with no DNA. The V and J calls reflect TCRdb's pipeline rather than the authors' work. In this sample's table one finds about 170,000 distinct CDR3 sequences. The ten most abundant clones make up 2.8% of the sample.

As for this clonotype: Its antigen is unknown.

Reading the germline V gene (reference sequence) gives CDR1 DFQATT and CDR2 SNEGSKA. Including the terminal cysteine and phenylalanine, the CDR3 comprises 17 residues. No DNA accompanies this entry. A roughly 2.5 ml peripheral blood sample was drawn into PAXgene tubes per donor and stored at -80°C. Without any T cell sorting, total RNA was extracted from whole blood using the PAXgene blood miRNA kit on an automated QIAcube. Peripheral blood from monozygotic twin pairs who were concordant or discordant for inflammatory bowel disease underwent deep TCRalpha and TCRbeta repertoire profiling using unique molecular barcoding. Smoking habits were recorded for all twin pairs, and each individual was classified as a current, former or never smoker. Points the paper makes about the study in general: No difference in repertoire similarity was observed between concordant and discordant twins, possibly owing to limited statistical power. Different T cell subtypes could not be distinguished in the analysis. No single strong signal or clonotype linked to IBD turned up in the results, so the idea that one exists was not supported. IBD patients had lower TCRbeta repertoire diversity, measured by the inverse Simpson index, than their healthy co-twins. Compared with healthy twins, IBD patients shared fewer clonotypes with other individuals, and the difference was most pronounced in patients with signs of disease activity. Because patients received different immunosuppressive treatments, the repertoires may have picked up extra background noise and variability between individuals.

This receptor was obtained from a human donor with ulcerative colitis or Crohn's disease, or a healthy co-twin of an affected twin (not recorded which). This receptor chain uses TRBV20-1 and TRBJ2-2; TCRdb's D call of TRBD2 is untestable without DNA. Sequencing was performed on blood. The CDR3 is CSARGLSGRPNTGELFF.